These 28 T cell receptor beta chains were all obtained from the same sample, sequenced in a study of T cell clonality in common variable immunodeficiency. Assay used: immunoSEQ multiplex PCR; TCRdb lists only in-frame clones, some missing. The sample contains about 31,000 clones, none of them singletons. The specimen sequenced was peripheral blood mononuclear cells. The receptors come from a person aged 18 to 70 in good health.

This clone was counted ten times or more. With the read ending 3 residues before the CDR3 end, the germline J gene is used to fill in that end. The chain combines TRBV12-5 with TRBJ1-2; TRBD1 matches 7 bases. Germline CDR1 LGHNT, CDR2 FRNRAP. The CDR3 spans 14 residues. The covered CDR3 bases are TGTGCTAGTGGTTTGGAAACAGGGGTCGGGGGC. It translates to CASGLETGVGG. The full CDR3 reads CASGLETGVGGYTF.

This clone was picked up many times. The read comes to an end 3 residues before the CDR3 does, leaving the germline J gene to fill in the end. This chain links TRBV6-1 with TRBJ1-5; D may be TRBD1 (6 bases). The CDR3 extends over 16 amino acids. Trimming shortened V by 2 bases and J by 5 bases, and 16 bases separated the two germline ends. Germline V gives CDR1 MNHNS, CDR2 SASEGT. The CDR3 spells CASSERRVGAYQPQHF. Partial CDR3 DNA: TGTGCCAGCAGTGAAAGAAGGGTGGGGGCCTATCAGCCC.

This clone has a count of ten or more. The read ends 3 residues early relative to the CDR3; the germline J gene fills the gap. The chain uses TRBV20-1 and TRBJ1-4; D is unresolved. The V and J ends lost 3 bases and 3 bases respectively, with 14 bases between them. The CDR3 has 15 amino acids. CDR1 is DFQATT and CDR2 is SNEGSKA in the germline V gene (reference sequence). The CDR3 spells CSASPLNGANEKLFF. The CDR3 DNA, read in part, is TGCAGTGCTAGCCCCCTTAACGGGGCTAATGAAAAA.

The table lists this clone with many counts. Here the CDR3 reads CAWSRSSGSGNTIYF. The CDR3 bases that were read are TGTGCCTGGAGTCGGAGCAGCGGCTCTGGAAACACC. The genes are TRBV30 and TRBJ1-3; no clear D. The read is 3 residues too short to cover the CDR3 end, so that end is filled in from the germline J gene. CDR1 and CDR2 from the germline V gene are GTSNPN and SVGIG (reference sequence). V was pared by 2 bases and J by 0 bases, with 11 bases between. The CDR3 extends over 15 amino acids. The full variable domain, completed using reference TRBV30 and TRBJ1-3, is SQTIHQWPATLVQPVGSPLSLECTVEGTSNPNLYWYRQAAGRGLQLLFYSVGIGQISSEVPQNLSASRPQDRQFILSSKKLLLSDSGFYLCAWSRSSGSGNTIYFGEGSWLTVV.

At least ten counts were recorded for this clone. Read sequence stops 3 residues before the CDR3 end, and the germline J gene provides the missing end. J is TRBJ1-5 and V is TRBV20-1; 10 bases match TRBD1. CDR3 length equals 15 residues. V lost 6 bases, J lost 0 bases, and 5 bases stayed unmatched. Germline loops: CDR1 DFQATT, CDR2 SNEGSKA (reference sequence). CDR3 loop: CSAGGQGNSNQPQHF. CDR3 DNA, as far as it was read: TGCAGTGCCGGGGGACAGGGGAATAGCAATCAGCCC.

About this clone: A much larger clone differs by one base, so this may be a read error. The read halts 3 residues ahead of the CDR3 end, with the missing end drawn from the germline J gene. V usage is TRBV7-3 and J usage is TRBJ2-2, with D maybe TRBD1 (6 bases). The CDR3 covers 17 residues. Looked up from germline, CDR1 is SGHTA and CDR2 is FQGTGA. CDR3 loop: CASSPNPQGSGANVLFF. The CDR3 bases that were read are TGTGCCAGCAGCCCCAACCCACAGGGTTCTGGGGCCAACGTG.

This clone came up many times. A read error may account for a junction end that differs from germline. The CDR3 is cut off 3 residues early in the read; its end comes from the germline J gene. This sequence joins TRBV10-1 and TRBJ1-3; D uncertain. From germline, CDR1 is WNHNN and CDR2 SYGVQD (reference sequence). This CDR3 has 11 amino acids. Incomplete CDR3 DNA: TGCGCCAGCAGGCCGAGAAACACA. Protein sequence: CASRPRNT. The full CDR3 protein is CASRPRNTIYF.

The table lists this clone with many counts. The DNA ends 3 residues before the CDR3 does, and the rest of the CDR3 is filled in from the germline J gene. The V call is TRBV7-2, the J call TRBJ2-7; 13 bases line up with TRBD2. CDR3 length: 15 residues. After removal of 0 bases from V and 6 bases from J, the junction contained 2 bases not matched to a gene. Germline V lookup: CDR1 SGHTA, CDR2 FQGNSA. The CDR3 loop reads CASSLAGLAGVEQYF. CDR3 DNA (partial): TGTGCCAGCAGCTTAGCTGGACTAGCGGGAGTCGAG.

This clone was recorded many times. Read sequence stops 3 residues before the CDR3 end, and the germline J gene provides the missing end. The chain combines TRBV30 with TRBJ2-7, with TRBD1 identical over 9 bases. Germline loops: CDR1 GTSNPN, CDR2 SVGIG (reference sequence). J gave up 0 bases and V 8 bases, and 5 bases lay outside the gene matches. The CDR3 runs to 13 residues. CDR3 DNA, as far as it was read: TGTGCCGGGGACAGGGAGAGCTCCTACGAG. Protein product: CAGDRESSYE. The entire CDR3 sequence reads CAGDRESSYEQYF. The full variable domain, with the rest looked up from reference TRBV30 and TRBJ2-7, is SQTIHQWPATLVQPVGSPLSLECTVEGTSNPNLYWYRQAAGRGLQLLFYSVGIGQISSEVPQNLSASRPQDRQFILSSKKLLLSDSGFYLCAGDRESSYEQYFGPGTRLTVT.

Ten or more counts support this clone. The read is 3 residues too short to cover the CDR3 end, so that end is filled in from the germline J gene. This sequence joins TRBV5-1 and TRBJ1-1; D uncertain. V lost 1 base and J 1 base, leaving 5 bases between the germline ends. CDR1 is SGHRS, CDR2 YFSETQ, per germline. The CDR3 is 13 residues long. The CDR3 sequence is CASSLNQNTEAFF. CDR3 DNA, as far as it was read: TGCGCCAGCAGCTTGAATCAGAACACTGAA.

This clone was detected many times. Partial CDR3 DNA: TGCGCCAGCAGCCAAGTCTCCGGGACAGATAATTCACCC. Amino acids: CASSQVSGTDNSP. The complete CDR3 protein is CASSQVSGTDNSPLHF. This rearrangement joins TRBV4-1 to TRBJ1-6; 7 bases agree with TRBD1. The read ends 3 residues before the CDR3 terminus; that terminus is restored from the germline J gene. This CDR3 region has 16 residues. Germline CDR1 reads MGHRA; CDR2 reads YSYEKL. V was pared by 1 base and J by 5 bases, with 5 bases of the junction left unmatched.

Many counts were recorded for this clone. The missing CDR3 end, 3 residues past where the read stops, is filled in from the germline J gene. The chain employs TRBV24-1 and TRBJ2-5; D may be TRBD2 (5 bases). CDR1 is KGHDR, CDR2 SFDVKD, per germline. The CDR3 sequence is 15 residues long. V gave up 3 bases and J gave up 7 bases, with 17 bases separating them. CDR3 region: CATSDPQADPWTQYF. CDR3 DNA (partial): TGTGCCACCAGTGATCCCCAAGCGGATCCGTGGACC.

This clone was counted ten times or more. The observed sequence ends 3 residues before the CDR3 terminus, with the missing tail filled in from the germline J gene. The V gene is TRBV2, the J gene TRBJ2-5, with a possible D match to TRBD1 (6 bases). Looked up from germline, CDR1 is SNHLY and CDR2 is FYNNEI. The V end was cut by 6 bases, the J end by 5 bases, with 16 bases between. The CDR3 has 14 amino acids. CDR3 amino acids: CASRPGAPTETQYF. Partial CDR3 DNA: TGTGCCAGCAGACCAGGGGCCCCCACGGAGACC. The full variable domain, with the rest looked up from reference TRBV2 and TRBJ2-5, is EPEVTQTPSHQVTQMGQEVILRCVPISNHLYFYWYRQILGQKVEFLVSFYNNEISEKSEIFDDQFSVERPDGSNFTLKIRSTKLEDSAMYFCASRPGAPTETQYFGPGTRLLVL.

This clone was recorded many times. The read finishes 3 residues shy of the CDR3 end, and the germline J gene is used to complete it. The gene calls are TRBV5-1 and TRBJ1-5; D is uncertain. The CDR3 consists of 14 residues. Between the trimmed V and J ends, which lost 7 bases and 2 bases, there was a span of 13 bases. The germline V gene encodes CDR1 SGHRS and CDR2 YFSETQ. CDR3 sequence reads: CASAPFEGNQPQHF. Incomplete CDR3 DNA: TGCGCCAGCGCCCCCTTTGAGGGCAATCAGCCC.

Many counts were recorded for this clone. The DNA ends 3 residues before the CDR3 does, and the rest of the CDR3 is filled in from the germline J gene. The V call is TRBV7-9, the J call TRBJ1-2; perhaps TRBD1 as D (5 bases). V gave up 3 bases and J gave up 2 bases, with 10 bases separating them. CDR3 length: 14 residues. Per germline, CDR1 SEHNR and CDR2 FQNEAQ (reference sequence). CDR3 protein: CASSLMGGNYGYTF. Incomplete CDR3 DNA: TGTGCCAGCAGCTTGATGGGGGGGAACTATGGC.

This clone was recorded many times. Sequencing ends 3 residues short of the CDR3 end; the germline J gene provides the rest. V and J are TRBV18 and TRBJ2-6, with D possibly being TRBD1 (5 bases). Trimming took off 3 bases at V and 3 bases at J, with 12 bases between the two ends. Germline CDR1 and CDR2: KGHSH and LQKENI. The length of the CDR3 is 16 residues. The CDR3 sequence is CASSPSTERGANVLTF. The CDR3 DNA, read in part, is TGTGCCAGCTCACCCTCGACAGAACGTGGGGCCAACGTC.

This clone came up many times. The observed sequence ends 3 residues before the CDR3 terminus, with the missing tail filled in from the germline J gene. The V and J genes are TRBV29-1 and TRBJ2-3, with a possible D match to TRBD2 (6 bases). The CDR3 runs 14 residues. CDR1 is SQVTM, CDR2 ANQGSEA, per germline. Trimming stripped 1 base from V and 4 bases from J, with 12 bases between. The CDR3: CSVEGGGGSDTQYF. The sequenced CDR3 bases are TGCAGCGTTGAAGGGGGCGGAGGGTCAGATACG.

This clone has a handful of counts. With the read ending 3 residues before the CDR3 end, the germline J gene is used to fill in that end. This chain connects TRBV2 to TRBJ2-3, with 8 bases identical to TRBD1. The V gene's germline CDR1 is SNHLY and CDR2 FYNNEI. The CDR3 covers 12 residues. The sequenced CDR3 bases are TGTGCCAGCAGGGACAGGGCCGAGACG. Its translation: CASRDRAET. The CDR3, in full, reads CASRDRAETQYF.

Many counts were recorded for this clone. The CDR3 extends 3 residues past the end of the read, so its final part is completed from the germline J gene. The chain recombines TRBV7-6 with TRBJ2-7; possible D gene TRBD2, 5 bases. V shed 5 bases and J shed 4 bases, with 18 bases lying between them. Germline CDR1 and CDR2: SGHVS and FNYEAQ. The CDR3 sequence is 15 residues long. The DNA read from the CDR3 is TGTGCCAGCAGCAACGGACTGGGGTGGGCATACGAG. As protein: CASSNGLGWAYE. The full CDR3 reads CASSNGLGWAYEQYF.

This clone was picked up many times. The read terminates 3 residues ahead of where the CDR3 ends, so the germline J gene completes it. The rearrangement links TRBV20-1 to TRBJ1-1; D is unresolved. V was trimmed by 3 bases and J by 5 bases, leaving 16 bases between them. Germline V gene sequence: CDR1 DFQATT, CDR2 SNEGSKA (reference sequence). The length of the CDR3 is 14 residues. The CDR3 is CSARTRLRKTEAFF. The part of the CDR3 DNA that was read is TGCAGTGCTAGGACACGGTTAAGGAAGACTGAA.

In regard to this clone: The CDR3 end lies 3 residues beyond the end of the read and is filled in from the germline J gene. V gene TRBV5-1 combines with J gene TRBJ2-7, with 13 bases identical to TRBD2. The germline CDR1 and CDR2 sequences are SGHRS and YFSETQ. V lost 2 bases, J lost 2 bases, and 1 base stayed unmatched. This CDR3 region has 15 residues. CDR3 loop: CASSFTSGRAYEQYF. The CDR3 DNA, read in part, is TGCGCCAGCAGCTTCACTAGCGGGAGGGCCTACGAG.

For this clone: With the read ending 3 residues before the CDR3 end, the germline J gene is used to fill in that end. This chain links TRBV19 with TRBJ1-2; the D gene is possibly TRBD1 (6 bases). The CDR3 extends over 16 amino acids. Per the germline V gene, CDR1 is LNHDA and CDR2 is SQIVND (reference sequence). The CDR3 loop reads CASSIAGRGNKNIYTF. The CDR3 bases that were read are TGTGCCAGTAGTATAGCGGGCAGGGGCAACAAAAACATC.

This clone was picked up many times. The read comes to an end 3 residues before the CDR3 does, leaving the germline J gene to fill in the end. The genes are TRBV9 and TRBJ2-7; 9 positions agree with TRBD1. The CDR3 has 14 amino acids. From germline, CDR1 is SGDLS and CDR2 YYNGEE. With 1 base clipped from V and 3 bases from J, the junction kept 2 bases outside the gene matches. Incomplete CDR3 DNA: TGTGCCAGCAGCGTATCGGGACAGGGCTACGAG. Protein product: CASSVSGQGYE. The full CDR3 protein reads CASSVSGQGYEQYF. The variable domain in full, completed from reference TRBV9 and TRBJ2-7, reads DSGVTQTPKHLITATGQRVTLRCSPRSGDLSVYWYQQSLDQGLQFLIQYYNGEERAKGNILERFSAQQFPDLHSELNLSSLELGDSALYFCASSVSGQGYEQYFGPGTRLTVT.

This clone was seen a handful of times. Possible read error: a much larger clone is one base away. Sequencing ends 3 residues short of the CDR3 end; the germline J gene provides the rest. The chain is built from TRBV7-2 and TRBJ2-3, with D maybe TRBD1 (5 bases). The CDR3 loop spans 13 amino acids. Germline V lookup: CDR1 SGHTA, CDR2 FQGNSA. The CDR3 loop is CASSPDTHQPQYF. The CDR3 DNA, read in part, is TGTGCCAGCAGCCCGGACACCCATCAGCCG.

This clone was observed at least ten times. The read ends 3 residues before the CDR3 terminus; that terminus is restored from the germline J gene. The chain joins TRBV6-2 or TRBV6-3 to TRBJ1-5, with no clear D. Trimming pared 5 bases from V and 0 bases from J, leaving 5 bases between. From germline, CDR1 is MNHEY and CDR2 SVGEGT. The CDR3 loop spans 13 amino acids. This CDR3 is CASSDISNQPQHF. The sequenced CDR3 bases are TGTGCCAGCAGTGACATTAGCAATCAGCCC.

This clone was observed many times. The read ends 3 residues before the CDR3 terminus; that terminus is restored from the germline J gene. The chain combines TRBV5-4 with TRBJ2-1, with unresolved D. Germline V lookup: CDR1 SGHNT, CDR2 YYREEE (reference sequence). The V end was cut by 4 bases, the J end by 0 bases, with 11 bases between. The CDR3 is 15 amino acids. Incomplete CDR3 DNA: TGTGCCAGCAGCCCGACACAGAGCTCCTACAATGAG. Encoded protein: CASSPTQSSYNE. The whole CDR3 protein is CASSPTQSSYNEQFF.

This clone has at least ten counts. The read ends 3 residues before the CDR3 terminus; that terminus is restored from the germline J gene. The chain employs TRBV4-1 and TRBJ1-4; 12 nucleotides match TRBD1. J gave up 8 bases and V 0 bases, and 10 bases lay outside the gene matches. The CDR3 has 18 residues. Germline-derived CDR1 and CDR2 are MGHRA and YSYEKL. The CDR3 sequence is CASSQEWDRGPRSEKLFF. The part of the CDR3 DNA that was read is TGCGCCAGCAGCCAAGAATGGGACAGGGGGCCTCGGTCAGAAAAA.

This clone was seen ten or more times. Sequencing ends 3 residues short of the CDR3 end; the germline J gene provides the rest. The chain uses TRBV7-2 and TRBJ1-2; TRBD1 agrees at 7 bases. Germline values: CDR1 SGHTA, CDR2 FQGNSA. This CDR3 has 11 amino acids. The CDR3 sequence: CASSVRGRYTF. The sequenced CDR3 bases are TGTGCCAGCAGCGTGAGGGGGCGC.